Following are 18 T cell receptor beta chains from one sample sequenced in a study of cytomegalovirus exposure and HLA in healthy donors. Sequencing was performed with immunoSEQ multiplex PCR; in TCRdb, only in-frame clones are kept and a portion is missing. The table includes tens of thousands of clones, just under 95% detected once. Sequencing used PBMCs. The receptor source for this set is a man aged 18-30 years in good health and CMV-seropositive.

The chain links TRBV19 to TRBJ2-1, with TRBD2 as a possible D gene (6 bases). Germline V gene data show CDR1 as LNHDA and CDR2 as SQIVND (reference sequence). The CDR3 spans 14 residues. Trimming took off 5 bases at V and 6 bases at J, with 14 bases between the two ends. DNA for the CDR3: TGTGCCAGTAGTTCCACGGGGGAAGGCAATGAGCAGTTCTTC. It yields the protein CASSSTGEGNEQFF.

This clone was found once. The chain has TRBV5-1 and TRBJ1-5, with D hard to call. CDR1 is SGHRS, CDR2 YFSETQ, per germline. V was cut by 0 bases and J by 4 bases, with 5 bases left in between. This CDR3 comprises 13 residues. The CDR3 region has the DNA TGCGCCAGCAGCTTGGACAGAAATCAGCCCCAGCATTTT. Translating it yields CASSLDRNQPQHF.

The V call is TRBV6-5, the J call TRBJ1-2; tentatively, D is TRBD1 (5 bases). CDR3 size: 14 residues. V was pared by 5 bases and J by 2 bases, with 12 bases between. CDR1 and CDR2 from the germline V gene are MNHEY and SVGAGI. The CDR3 DNA reads as TGTGCCAGCAGTGTTAGACAGTGGAACTATGGCTACACCTTC. Translation gives CASSVRQWNYGYTF.

The V gene is TRBV15, the J gene TRBJ2-4; weak D call: TRBD2 (6 bases). The CDR3 covers 14 residues. V lost 1 base to trimming and J lost 9 bases, with 13 bases between them. Germline lookup yields CDR1 LNHNV and CDR2 YYDKDF (reference sequence). CDR3 in amino acids: CATSRGTGVGIQYF. The CDR3 nucleotides are TGTGCCACCAGCAGAGGTACGGGGGTTGGCATTCAGTACTTC.

In its sample, this clone was seen once. V usage is TRBV4-1 and J usage is TRBJ2-7; 11 nucleotides agree with TRBD2. CDR1 MGHRA and CDR2 YSYEKL come from the germline V gene. The CDR3 totals 18 residues. Losses at the gene ends were 0 bases for V and 7 bases for J; bases not matched to a gene: 14. Here the CDR3 DNA reads TGCGCCAGCAGCCAAGAATCGGGGGGTAGCGGGGGGGTGCGGGAGCAGTACTTC. Protein sequence: CASSQESGGSGGVREQYF.

This chain joins TRBV19 and TRBJ1-2; 8 bases line up with TRBD1. From germline, CDR1 is LNHDA and CDR2 SQIVND (reference sequence). CDR3 size: 14 residues. Trimming at V came to 2 bases and at J to 6 bases, leaving 5 bases not matched to a gene. The CDR3 loop is CASSITDRGDGYTF. The CDR3, as DNA: TGTGCCAGTAGTATAACTGACAGGGGTGATGGCTACACCTTC.

The CDR3: CASSRTQGLKNIQYF. The CDR3 nucleotides read TGTGCCAGCAGCCGGACACAGGGATTAAAAAACATTCAGTACTTC. The chain is built from TRBV6-6 and TRBJ2-4, with D perhaps TRBD1 (6 bases). Trimming cost V 6 bases and J 4 bases, with 16 bases left between them. This CDR3 comprises 15 residues. Germline V gene lookup returns CDR1 MNHNY and CDR2 SVGAGI (reference sequence).

The chain couples TRBV5-1 to TRBJ1-2, with TRBD1 matching over 8 bases. The CDR3 has 16 residues. Germline V gives CDR1 SGHRS, CDR2 YFSETQ. Trimming removed 1 base from V and 5 bases from J; junction bases left unmatched: 10. In DNA, the CDR3 is TGCGCCAGCAGCTTGTACGCGGGACAGGAATTATATGGCTACACCTTC. Its translation: CASSLYAGQELYGYTF.

The chain links TRBV15 to TRBJ1-6, with D perhaps TRBD1 (6 bases). Germline loops: CDR1 LNHNV, CDR2 YYDKDF (reference sequence). The V end was cut by 6 bases, the J end by 7 bases, with 10 bases between. The CDR3 runs to 13 residues. Written as DNA, the CDR3 is TGTGCCACCAGTGGGGGGGCAAATTCACCCCTCCACTTT. It codes for CATSGGANSPLHF.

The J gene is TRBJ2-7, the V gene TRBV4-1; D ambiguous. Germline V gives CDR1 MGHRA, CDR2 YSYEKL. Trimming took 1 base from V and 2 from J, leaving 12 bases between them. This CDR3 has 15 residues. The CDR3 sequence: CASSQVAVNTYEQYF. The CDR3 DNA reads as TGCGCCAGCAGCCAAGTGGCAGTGAATACCTACGAGCAGTACTTC.

The CDR3 region is CASMALATYEQYF. The CDR3 region has the DNA TGTGCCAGCATGGCTCTAGCGACTTACGAGCAGTACTTC. The rearrangement links TRBV27 to TRBJ2-7, with D tentatively TRBD2 (6 bases). The CDR3 totals 13 residues. Germline loops: CDR1 MNHEY, CDR2 SMNVEV (reference sequence). Trimming removed 7 bases at V and 4 bases at J, with 14 bases between.

The DNA for the CDR3 is TGCGCCAGCAGCCTGGGACAGGGAGAAAGGAAAGAGACCCAGTACTTC. Encoded protein: CASSLGQGERKETQYF. The V call is TRBV5-1, the J call TRBJ2-5; 9 bases are a match to TRBD1. With V trimmed by 4 bases and J by 3 bases, 10 bases remained unmatched. The CDR3 sequence is 16 residues long. CDR1 is SGHRS, CDR2 YFSETQ, per germline. Complete variable domain (other parts from reference TRBV5-1 and TRBJ2-5): KAGVTQTPRYLIKTRGQQVTLSCSPISGHRSVSWYQQTPGQGLQFLFEYFSETQRNKGNFPGRFSGRQFSNSRSEMNVSTLELGDSALYLCASSLGQGERKETQYFGPGTRLLVL.

The V and J genes are TRBV9 and TRBJ2-1, with D uncertain. This CDR3 spans 15 amino acids. V was trimmed by 10 bases and J by 7 bases, leaving 24 bases between them. Per the germline V gene, CDR1 is SGDLS and CDR2 is YYNGEE. CDR3 sequence reads: CASPLVIGSRNEQFF. The CDR3 region has the DNA TGTGCCTCCCCATTAGTTATAGGTTCGAGGAATGAGCAGTTCTTC. The variable domain in full, with the rest retrieved from reference TRBV9 and TRBJ2-1, is DSGVTQTPKHLITATGQRVTLRCSPRSGDLSVYWYQQSLDQGLQFLIQYYNGEERAKGNILERFSAQQFPDLHSELNLSSLELGDSALYFCASPLVIGSRNEQFFGPGTRLTVL.

The chain has TRBV6-6 and TRBJ2-2, with unresolved D. Germline V CDR1 and CDR2: MNHNY, SVGAGI (reference sequence). This CDR3 comprises 16 residues. V lost 6 bases and J lost 0, with 14 bases in between. The CDR3 loop reads CASSRRSVANTGELFF. CDR3 bases: TGTGCCAGCAGCCGCCGGTCGGTCGCGAACACCGGGGAGCTGTTTTTT.

This sequence joins TRBV19 and TRBJ1-3; D may be TRBD1 (6 bases). The germline gives CDR1 LNHDA, CDR2 SQIVND (reference sequence). The ends were cut back, 7 bases at V and 8 bases at J, with 12 bases in the middle. The CDR3 is made up of 12 amino acids. The CDR3 DNA reads as TGTGCCAGTACGAAACCAGGGGACACCATATATTTT. Protein: CASTKPGDTIYF.

The chain combines TRBV9 with TRBJ2-3; D possibly corresponds to TRBD1 (5 bases). Germline values: CDR1 SGDLS, CDR2 YYNGEE. The CDR3 length is 15 residues. The V end lost 3 bases, the J end lost 0 bases, and 11 bases lay between the germline ends. The CDR3 DNA reads as TGTGCCAGCAGCGAGGACAACCCTAGCACAGATACGCAGTATTTT. Protein: CASSEDNPSTDTQYF.

V gene TRBV5-8 combines with J gene TRBJ1-2, with 10 bases identical to TRBD1. V dropped 6 bases and J dropped 5; count of bases not matched to a gene: 7. The CDR3 has 14 amino acids. CDR1 is SGHTS and CDR2 is YDEGEE in the germline V gene. The CDR3 here is CASIRPDRGYGYTF. In nucleotides, the CDR3 is TGTGCCAGCATCCGGCCGGACAGGGGGTATGGCTACACCTTC.

This clone appeared once. This chain connects TRBV4-1 to TRBJ1-2; D is unclear. CDR1 and CDR2 from the germline V gene are MGHRA and YSYEKL. The CDR3 is 14 amino acids. The V end lost 7 bases, the J end lost 4 bases, and 16 bases lay between the germline ends. CDR3 coding DNA: TGCGCCAGCAATCAAGGGCCGGGGATCTATGGCTACACCTTC. As protein: CASNQGPGIYGYTF.